Presented here are 27 T cell receptor beta chains from one specimen sequenced in a study of shared clonotypes between healthy human individuals. This table comes from immunoSEQ multiplex PCR, and its TCRdb copy is limited to in-frame clones, with some not included. The table records 2 million to 2.5 million clones, just under 95% of them present only once. Input material: naive CD4+ T cells from PBMCs. Subset in this sample: CD45RA+ positively selected. These receptors were taken from a man between 18 and 35 years old in good health. Some clones in this sample may be carry-over from other donors' samples.

This clone was found once. The chain is built from TRBV28 and TRBJ2-1, with 12 bases matching TRBD2. Germline-derived CDR1 and CDR2 are MDHEN and SYDVKM. V was pared by 6 bases and J by 6 bases, with 9 bases of the junction left unmatched. The CDR3 spans 16 residues. The CDR3: CASSTSGTSGFNEQFF. CDR3 bases: TGTGCCAGCAGCACATCCGGGACTAGCGGGTTCAATGAGCAGTTCTTC.

This chain uses TRBV6-6 with TRBJ2-7; 7 bases map to TRBD2. Germline CDR1 is MNHNY and CDR2 is SVGAGI (reference sequence). V lost 2 bases and J lost 11; bases outside the gene matches: 3. This CDR3 has 11 amino acids. The CDR3 DNA reads TGTGCCAGCAGTTACCCGGGGAGGGAGTACTTC. Translating it yields CASSYPGREYF.

The chain uses TRBV6-5 and TRBJ2-7; no clear D gene. The CDR3 loop spans 14 amino acids. From germline, CDR1 is MNHEY and CDR2 SVGAGI. The V and J ends lost 5 bases and 3 bases respectively, with 14 bases between them. The CDR3, as DNA: TGTGCCAGCAGTCCGACACAGAAACACTACGAGCAGTACTTC. This translates into CASSPTQKHYEQYF.

The rearrangement links TRBV7-3 to TRBJ2-3; D unclear. Germline values: CDR1 SGHTA, CDR2 FQGTGA. The CDR3 extends over 14 amino acids. V dropped 3 bases and J dropped 0 bases, with 7 bases sitting between them. Here the CDR3 reads CASSFGRSTDTQYF. The DNA for the CDR3 is TGTGCCAGCAGCTTTGGTCGGAGCACAGATACGCAGTATTTT.

V usage is TRBV10-3 and J usage is TRBJ2-2, with a tentative D call TRBD2 (6 bases). The V and J ends lost 2 bases and 3 bases respectively, with 7 bases between them. The germline V gene encodes CDR1 ENHRY and CDR2 SYGVKD. The CDR3 spans 14 residues. CDR3 DNA: TGTGCCATCAGTGAGGTAGCGGACACCGGGGAGCTGTTTTTT. Its translation: CAISEVADTGELFF.

This clone was recorded only once. The V call is TRBV28, the J call TRBJ2-5; no clear D gene. CDR1 is MDHEN, CDR2 SYDVKM, per germline. Trimming removed 7 bases from V and 5 bases from J, with 11 bases in between. This CDR3 has 12 amino acids. The CDR3 DNA reads TGTGCCAGCACCCTTGGGGTGGAGACCCAGTACTTC. This sequence encodes CASTLGVETQYF.

In the case of this clone: The sample holds other DNA sequences that translate to the same CDR3. The chain employs TRBV5-4 and TRBJ2-3, with D uncertain. The CDR3 runs 11 residues. Germline CDR1 SGHNT, CDR2 YYREEE (reference sequence). V was pared by 3 bases and J by 6 bases, with 5 bases between. CDR3 nucleotides: TGTGCCAGCAGCTCGAGGGATACGCAGTATTTT. This encodes CASSSRDTQYF.

The chain links TRBV25-1 to TRBJ2-1; 9 nucleotides line up with TRBD2. This CDR3 is built from 15 residues. V gave up 2 bases and J gave up 7 bases; unmatched junction bases: 6. Germline CDR1 MGHDK, CDR2 SYGVNS. CDR3 residues: CASSEPGLASNEQFF. The CDR3 bases are TGTGCCAGCAGTGAACCGGGACTAGCAAGTAATGAGCAGTTCTTC.

V gene TRBV2 combines with J gene TRBJ1-5; D perhaps matches TRBD1 (5 bases). Looked up from germline, CDR1 is SNHLY and CDR2 is FYNNEI. The CDR3 consists of 15 residues. Trimming stripped 4 bases from V and 6 bases from J, with 16 bases between. The CDR3 nucleotides are TGTGCCAGCAGTGCTGTTTACGGGGGAGTTCAGCCCCAGCATTTT. Amino acid sequence: CASSAVYGGVQPQHF. Filled out from reference TRBV2 and TRBJ1-5, the complete variable domain reads EPEVTQTPSHQVTQMGQEVILRCVPISNHLYFYWYRQILGQKVEFLVSFYNNEISEKSEIFDDQFSVERPDGSNFTLKIRSTKLEDSAMYFCASSAVYGGVQPQHFGDGTRLSIL.

The CDR3 spells CASSIRDRPTNEKLFF. Written as DNA, the CDR3 is TGTGCCAGTAGTATACGGGACAGACCAACTAATGAAAAACTGTTTTTT. The gene calls are TRBV19 and TRBJ1-4, with TRBD1 matching over 7 bases. The germline CDR1 and CDR2 sequences are LNHDA and SQIVND (reference sequence). Trimming cost V 2 bases and J 0 bases; bases outside gene matches: 3. This CDR3 region has 16 residues.

A note on this clone: This specimen includes other DNA sequences encoding the same CDR3. This chain uses TRBV10-3 with TRBJ1-2; a possible D gene is TRBD1 (6 bases). The CDR3 is 14 residues long. Germline V gene lookup returns CDR1 ENHRY and CDR2 SYGVKD. Between the trimmed V and J ends, which lost 0 bases and 3 bases, there was a span of 8 bases. CDR3 loop: CAISESGGDYGYTF. CDR3 coding DNA: TGTGCCATCAGTGAGTCAGGGGGGGACTATGGCTACACCTTC.

The chain links TRBV7-3 to TRBJ2-3, with 10 bases aligning to TRBD1. V shed 1 base and J 0 bases; nucleotides not matched to a gene: 1. The germline gives CDR1 SGHTA, CDR2 FQGTGA. The CDR3 covers 16 residues. This chain's CDR3 is CASSLRQGASTDTQYF. The CDR3 DNA reads as TGTGCCAGCAGCTTAAGACAGGGGGCAAGCACAGATACGCAGTATTTT.

This chain uses TRBV30 with TRBJ2-2; 7 positions match TRBD2. The J segment lost 6 bases and the V segment lost 7 bases, leaving 17 bases of the junction unmatched. The V gene's germline CDR1 is GTSNPN and CDR2 SVGIG (reference sequence). The CDR3 runs 16 residues. The CDR3 spells CAFTSFPGLRAGELFF. In DNA, the CDR3 is TGTGCCTTTACTTCATTCCCGGGACTACGAGCCGGGGAGCTGTTTTTT.

This clone was observed a single time. This sample includes further DNA sequences coding for the same CDR3. The rearrangement joins TRBV6-6 to TRBJ2-5, with 7 nucleotides matching TRBD2. CDR1 is MNHNY, CDR2 SVGAGI, per germline (reference sequence). After removal of 0 bases from V and 4 bases from J, the junction contained 5 bases not matched to a gene. The CDR3 length is 15 residues. The CDR3 loop is CASSYSSLAGETQYF. The DNA of the CDR3 is TGTGCCAGCAGTTACTCGAGCTTAGCGGGAGAGACCCAGTACTTC.

Here the CDR3 DNA reads TGTGCCAGCAGCCCACTCCTCGGGAGCCAAGAGACCCAGTACTTC. Encoded protein: CASSPLLGSQETQYF. This rearrangement joins TRBV7-2 to TRBJ2-5; D possibly corresponds to TRBD2 (6 bases). Between the trimmed V and J ends, which lost 5 bases and 1 base, there was a span of 14 bases. Germline V gene data show CDR1 as SGHTA and CDR2 as FQGNSA. The CDR3 has 15 residues.

The chain joins TRBV5-4 to TRBJ2-3; 8 nucleotides match TRBD2. Germline CDR1 is SGHNT and CDR2 is YYREEE (reference sequence). Trimming removed 0 bases from V and 7 bases from J; junction bases left unmatched: 13. This CDR3 comprises 17 residues. The CDR3 here is CASSLEGVGLARNTQYF. The CDR3 bases are TGTGCCAGCAGCTTGGAGGGAGTTGGACTAGCTAGGAATACGCAGTATTTT.

On this clone: Other DNA sequences within the sample encode an identical CDR3. This rearrangement joins TRBV6-5 to TRBJ2-3, with a possible D match to TRBD2 (6 bases). CDR3 length: 14 amino acids. Germline V gives CDR1 MNHEY, CDR2 SVGAGI. V was clipped by 3 bases and J by 3 bases, with 10 bases between them. The CDR3 bases are TGTGCCAGCAGTTATGGTGGGGGGACAGATACGCAGTATTTT. It encodes CASSYGGGTDTQYF.

This chain uses TRBV28 with TRBJ1-2; possible D gene TRBD1, 6 bases. The V end lost 2 bases, the J end lost 4 bases, and 11 bases lay between the germline ends. Germline V gene sequence: CDR1 MDHEN, CDR2 SYDVKM. The CDR3 is made up of 14 amino acids. The CDR3 DNA reads TGTGCCAGCAGTTTAAGGGGGGGGACCTATGGCTACACCTTC. It specifies CASSLRGGTYGYTF.

This clone was picked up one time. Written as DNA, the CDR3 is TGTGCCAGCAGCTTGCGGGGGGGTCAGCCCCAGCATTTT. Translation gives CASSLRGGQPQHF. The genes are TRBV13 and TRBJ1-5; TRBD1 might be the D (5 bases). The CDR3 consists of 13 residues. Looked up from germline, CDR1 is PRHDT and CDR2 is FYEKMQ (reference sequence). V was trimmed by 3 bases and J by 6 bases, leaving 9 bases between them.

This clone was recorded only once. The chain links TRBV29-1 to TRBJ2-3; 12 nucleotides agree with TRBD2. From germline, CDR1 is SQVTM and CDR2 ANQGSEA. V shed 3 bases and J 4 bases; nucleotides not matched to a gene: 5. The CDR3 consists of 15 residues. The CDR3 loop reads CSVEDLAGGPDTQYF. CDR3 in DNA: TGCAGCGTTGAGGACCTAGCGGGAGGGCCAGATACGCAGTATTTT.

This clone appeared a few times. This CDR3 reads CASSEPLPSVNQPQHF. DNA for the CDR3: TGTGCCAGCAGTGAACCGCTGCCCTCAGTTAATCAGCCCCAGCATTTT. The gene calls are TRBV2 and TRBJ1-5; no clear D. V was clipped by 2 bases and J by 4 bases, with 15 bases between them. The CDR3 is 16 residues long. Per the germline V gene, CDR1 is SNHLY and CDR2 is FYNNEI.

V usage is TRBV28 and J usage is TRBJ2-1; TRBD1 agrees at 7 bases. The V gene end was trimmed by 9 bases and the J gene end by 8 bases; junction bases not matched to a gene: 16. Germline CDR1 is MDHEN and CDR2 is SYDVKM. The CDR3 has 15 amino acids. The CDR3 is CASKGQSGRTDEQFF. The CDR3 DNA follows: TGTGCCAGTAAGGGACAGTCTGGGAGAACGGATGAGCAGTTCTTC.

This clone was seen a single time. This chain links TRBV5-6 with TRBJ1-3; D gene unclear. The germline V gene encodes CDR1 SGHDT and CDR2 YYEEEE. Trimming took off 3 bases at V and 4 bases at J, with 11 bases between the two ends. The CDR3 has 14 amino acids. CDR3 sequence reads: CASSSPGFGNTIYF. CDR3 coding DNA: TGTGCCAGCAGCTCCCCGGGGTTCGGAAACACCATATATTTT.

This chain links TRBV18 with TRBJ1-3, with D unclear. Trimming took off 4 bases at V and 4 bases at J, with 14 bases between the two ends. There are 15 residues in the CDR3. The V gene's germline CDR1 is KGHSH and CDR2 LQKENI. CDR3 in amino acids: CASSQGPKEGNTIYF. The CDR3, as DNA: TGTGCCAGCTCACAAGGACCAAAAGAAGGAAACACCATATATTTT.

The V and J genes are TRBV11-2 and TRBJ2-7; maybe TRBD2 (6 bases). This CDR3 region has 14 residues. Germline CDR1 SGHAT, CDR2 FQNNGV. The V end was cut by 6 bases, the J end by 0 bases, with 12 bases between. DNA for the CDR3: TGTGCCAGCAGACCGGGACTTAGCTCCTACGAGCAGTACTTC. Translating gives CASRPGLSSYEQYF. Looking up the rest from reference TRBV11-2 and TRBJ2-7 gives the full variable domain: EAGVAQSPRYKIIEKRQSVAFWCNPISGHATLYWYQQILGQGPKLLIQFQNNGVVDDSQLPKDRFSAERLKGVDSTLKIQPAKLEDSAVYLCASRPGLSSYEQYFGPGTRLTVT.

The chain carries TRBV19 and TRBJ2-3; 10 bases are shared with TRBD2. With 3 bases clipped from V and 5 bases from J, the junction kept 2 bases outside the gene matches. The CDR3 is made up of 14 amino acids. Germline V gene data show CDR1 as LNHDA and CDR2 as SQIVND (reference sequence). CDR3 amino acids: CASSISGGRDTQYF. CDR3 coding DNA: TGTGCCAGTAGTATTAGCGGGGGGAGAGATACGCAGTATTTT.

The chain joins TRBV7-2 to TRBJ2-3, with a tentative D call TRBD2 (6 bases). V was trimmed by 5 bases and J by 0 bases, leaving 12 bases between them. The V gene's germline CDR1 is SGHTA and CDR2 FQGNSA. The CDR3 length is 15 residues. CDR3 residues: CASSRQGGSTDTQYF. The CDR3 DNA reads TGTGCCAGCAGCCGTCAAGGAGGGAGCACAGATACGCAGTATTTT.